Listed below are T cell receptor beta chains from one sample, sequenced in a study of cytomegalovirus exposure and HLA in healthy donors. Libraries were prepared by immunoSEQ multiplex PCR; TCRdb keeps only in-frame clonotypes and omits some of them. Counted here are 110,000 to 150,000 clones, 70% occurring once; the ten biggest clones make up 2.1%. Sequencing was performed on PBMCs. The origin of the receptors is a woman aged 60 to 75 in good health and CMV-seropositive. CDR3s include the opening cysteine and the closing phenylalanine or tryptophan. A D gene is named only where the DNA matches it firmly. Some rows have no size entry. The others give once, few or many, or a class for an expanded clone.

clone size: -
D gene: TRBD1
J gene: TRBJ1-1
V gene: TRBV28
CDR3 DNA: TGTGCCAGCAGTTTGGGGACAGGGAACACTGAAGCTTTCTTT
CDR3 protein: CASSLGTGNTEAFF

clone size: -
D gene: -
J gene: TRBJ1-1
V gene: TRBV6-6
CDR3 DNA: TGTGCCAGCAGTTATGGGCTGTTGAACACTGAAGCTTTCTTT
CDR3 protein: CASSYGLLNTEAFF

clone size: -
D gene: -
J gene: TRBJ2-3
V gene: TRBV11-2
CDR3 DNA: TGTGCCAGCAGCTTATCGGGAGCCACAGATACGCAGTATTTT
CDR3 protein: CASSLSGATDTQYF

clone size: few
D gene: -
J gene: TRBJ2-5
V gene: TRBV6-1
CDR3 DNA: TGTGCCAGCAGTGAAGTTGGGGGAGGTCGGGAGACCCAGTACTTC
CDR3 protein: CASSEVGGGRETQYF

clone size: -
D gene: -
J gene: TRBJ1-4
V gene: TRBV6-1
CDR3 DNA: TGTGCCAGCAGTGAAGCGTTAGCGGGGCGTAATGAAAAACTGTTTTTT
CDR3 protein: CASSEALAGRNEKLFF

clone size: -
D gene: -
J gene: TRBJ1-1
V gene: TRBV6-5
CDR3 DNA: TGTGCCAGCATGAGGGGGGGCCCAAACACTGAAGCTTTCTTT
CDR3 protein: CASMRGGPNTEAFF

clone size: -
D gene: -
J gene: TRBJ2-2
V gene: TRBV28
CDR3 DNA: TGTGCCAGCGCGTACAGGGACACGAACACCGGGGAGCTGTTTTTT
CDR3 protein: CASAYRDTNTGELFF

clone size: -
D gene: -
J gene: TRBJ2-1
V gene: TRBV20-1
CDR3 DNA: TGCAGTGCTAGATATGATGAGCAGTTCTTC
CDR3 protein: CSARYDEQFF

clone size: -
D gene: -
J gene: TRBJ2-6
V gene: TRBV14
CDR3 DNA: TGTGCCAGCAGCCAACGGGGAGGTCAGGCTGGGGCCAACGTCCTGACTTTC
CDR3 protein: CASSQRGGQAGANVLTF

clone size: -
D gene: -
J gene: TRBJ2-7
V gene: TRBV27
CDR3 DNA: TGTGCCAGCAGGGCGCACGGGGGGCTCTACGAGCAGTACTTC
CDR3 protein: CASRAHGGLYEQYF

clone size: -
D gene: -
J gene: TRBJ2-7
V gene: TRBV6-1
CDR3 DNA: TGTGCCAGCAGTGAACCAGGTCGAAGCTCCTACGAGCAGTACTTC
CDR3 protein: CASSEPGRSSYEQYF

clone size: few
D gene: -
J gene: TRBJ2-5
V gene: TRBV18
CDR3 DNA: TGTGCCAGCTCACCACCGATCGGGCAGGGAAAAGAGACCCAGTACTTC
CDR3 protein: CASSPPIGQGKETQYF

clone size: -
D gene: -
J gene: TRBJ2-1
V gene: TRBV6-5
CDR3 DNA: TGTGCCAGCAGTTACACGGCGGATACCTACAATGAGCAGTTCTTC
CDR3 protein: CASSYTADTYNEQFF

clone size: -
D gene: -
J gene: TRBJ1-1
V gene: TRBV9
CDR3 DNA: TGTGCCAGCAGCGTGGAGGATATTGAAGCTTTCTTT
CDR3 protein: CASSVEDIEAFF

clone size: few
D gene: -
J gene: TRBJ2-5
V gene: TRBV4-1
CDR3 DNA: TGCGCCAGCAGCCTCGACGCGCGGCAAGAGACCCAGTACTTC
CDR3 protein: CASSLDARQETQYF

clone size: -
D gene: TRBD1
J gene: TRBJ2-7
V gene: TRBV28
CDR3 DNA: TGTGCCAGCAGGCCACCGGGACAGGGGTACGAGCAGTACTTC
CDR3 protein: CASRPPGQGYEQYF

clone size: -
D gene: -
J gene: TRBJ1-2
V gene: TRBV2
CDR3 DNA: TGTGCCAGCAGTGGGGGCCCCTATGGCTACACCTTC
CDR3 protein: CASSGGPYGYTF

clone size: once
D gene: TRBD1
J gene: TRBJ2-7
V gene: TRBV6-5
CDR3 DNA: TGTGCCAGCAGCGAGGACAGGGTAGGATACGAGCAGTACTTC
CDR3 protein: CASSEDRVGYEQYF

clone size: few
D gene: -
J gene: TRBJ1-6
V gene: TRBV30
CDR3 DNA: TGTGCCTGTACCCCGACAGCAGATAATTCACCCCTCCACTTT
CDR3 protein: CACTPTADNSPLHF

clone size: -
D gene: TRBD2
J gene: TRBJ2-1
V gene: TRBV25-1
CDR3 DNA: TGTGCCAGCAGTGGTCCCGAGGCTAGCGGGAGACGGGAGCAGTTCTTC
CDR3 protein: CASSGPEASGRREQFF

clone size: few
D gene: TRBD1
J gene: TRBJ2-5
V gene: TRBV18
CDR3 DNA: TGTGCCAGCTCACGGGACAGCCAAGAGACCCAGTACTTC
CDR3 protein: CASSRDSQETQYF

clone size: few
D gene: -
J gene: TRBJ1-1
V gene: TRBV19
CDR3 DNA: TGTGCCAGTAGTCCCGGCAGGGTCGGTGAAGCTTTCTTT
CDR3 protein: CASSPGRVGEAFF

clone size: -
D gene: -
J gene: TRBJ2-3
V gene: TRBV6-6
CDR3 DNA: TGTGCCAGCAGCCCTGGTTGGGGGGTTACAGATACGCAGTATTTT
CDR3 protein: CASSPGWGVTDTQYF

clone size: -
D gene: TRBD2
J gene: TRBJ2-5
V gene: TRBV9
CDR3 DNA: TGTGCCAGCAGCGCCGGGACTAGTCGAGAGACCCAGTACTTC
CDR3 protein: CASSAGTSRETQYF

clone size: -
D gene: TRBD1
J gene: TRBJ2-7
V gene: TRBV2
CDR3 DNA: TGTGCCAGCAGCGCCCTACAGGGGACCGACGAGCAGTACTTC
CDR3 protein: CASSALQGTDEQYF

clone size: -
D gene: TRBD2
J gene: TRBJ2-2
V gene: TRBV7-9
CDR3 DNA: TGTGCCAGCAGCTTATTTAAAGGACTAGCGGTCACCGGGGAGCTGTTTTTT
CDR3 protein: CASSLFKGLAVTGELFF

clone size: -
D gene: -
J gene: TRBJ2-3
V gene: TRBV10-3
CDR3 DNA: TGTGCCATCACAAAGGGACATTCCACAGATACGCAGTATTTT
CDR3 protein: CAITKGHSTDTQYF

clone size: -
D gene: -
J gene: TRBJ1-1
V gene: TRBV28
CDR3 DNA: TGTGCCAGCAGCACTAGGACGGGAGAAGCTTTCTTT
CDR3 protein: CASSTRTGEAFF

clone size: medium-sized
D gene: -
J gene: TRBJ2-5
V gene: TRBV6-1
CDR3 DNA: TGTGCCAGCAGTGAAGCAGAAACAGGAGTAGAGACCCAGTACTTC
CDR3 protein: CASSEAETGVETQYF

clone size: -
D gene: -
J gene: TRBJ2-5
V gene: TRBV27
CDR3 DNA: TGTGCCAGCAGTCTTGGGGGCGGGCCAAAGGGAGGGGCCCAGTACTTC
CDR3 protein: CASSLGGGPKGGAQYF

clone size: -
D gene: -
J gene: TRBJ1-1
V gene: TRBV7-2
CDR3 DNA: TGTGCCAGCAGCTCCCCAACGGACACTGAAGCTTTCTTT
CDR3 protein: CASSSPTDTEAFF

clone size: -
D gene: -
J gene: TRBJ1-1
V gene: TRBV7-9
CDR3 DNA: TGTGCCAGCAGCCGACCGGAGTTCACTGAAGCTTTCTTT
CDR3 protein: CASSRPEFTEAFF

clone size: -
D gene: -
J gene: TRBJ1-4
V gene: TRBV7-8
CDR3 DNA: TGTGCCAGCAGCTTAGATGTGACTTCAACTAATGAAAAACTGTTTTTT
CDR3 protein: CASSLDVTSTNEKLFF

clone size: -
D gene: -
J gene: TRBJ2-3
V gene: TRBV5-1
CDR3 DNA: TGCGCCAGCAGCGTCGGGGCTAGCGACAGCACAGATACGCAGTATTTT
CDR3 protein: CASSVGASDSTDTQYF

clone size: few
D gene: -
J gene: TRBJ2-7
V gene: TRBV15
CDR3 DNA: TGTGCCACCAGCCCAGGGGACCAACCCTCCTACGAGCAGTACTTC
CDR3 protein: CATSPGDQPSYEQYF

clone size: -
D gene: -
J gene: TRBJ2-7
V gene: TRBV10-1
CDR3 DNA: TGCGCCAGCAGTGAGGGTGGCAGGTACGAGCAGTACTTC
CDR3 protein: CASSEGGRYEQYF

clone size: -
D gene: TRBD2
J gene: TRBJ2-1
V gene: TRBV5-4
CDR3 DNA: TGTGCCAGCAGCCTGGGACTAGCGGGAGTCAATGAGCAGTTCTTC
CDR3 protein: CASSLGLAGVNEQFF

clone size: few
D gene: -
J gene: TRBJ1-5
V gene: TRBV4-2
CDR3 DNA: TGTGCCAGCAGCCAATCAGGGGTTGGCAATCAGCCCCAGCATTTT
CDR3 protein: CASSQSGVGNQPQHF

clone size: -
D gene: -
J gene: TRBJ1-2
V gene: TRBV27
CDR3 DNA: TGTGCCAGCAGTTTATCCGGGACACTCCGTGGGGGCTATGGCTACACCTTC
CDR3 protein: CASSLSGTLRGGYGYTF

clone size: -
D gene: TRBD1
J gene: TRBJ1-1
V gene: TRBV28
CDR3 DNA: TGTGCCAGCAGTTTAGGAGCGGCAGGGGGCGGCGGCACTGAAGCTTTCTTT
CDR3 protein: CASSLGAAGGGGTEAFF

clone size: once
D gene: TRBD2
J gene: TRBJ2-3
V gene: TRBV6-1
CDR3 DNA: TGTGCCAGCACTGAGGGACTAGCGGGAAAAGATACGCAGTATTTT
CDR3 protein: CASTEGLAGKDTQYF

clone size: -
D gene: TRBD2
J gene: TRBJ2-1
V gene: TRBV7-3
CDR3 DNA: TGTGCCAGCAGCCTTAGCGGGAGGGCCGGAGATGAGCAGTTCTTC
CDR3 protein: CASSLSGRAGDEQFF

clone size: -
D gene: TRBD1
J gene: TRBJ1-1
V gene: TRBV10-3
CDR3 DNA: TGTGCCATCAGTCTGTGGGACAGCCAAAGCGCTTCGAACACTGAAGCTTTCTTT
CDR3 protein: CAISLWDSQSASNTEAFF

clone size: once
D gene: TRBD2
J gene: TRBJ2-3
V gene: TRBV5-1
CDR3 DNA: TGCGCCAGCAGCTTGGGGGTAGCGGGAGTAGATACGCAGTATTTT
CDR3 protein: CASSLGVAGVDTQYF

clone size: -
D gene: TRBD1
J gene: TRBJ2-1
V gene: TRBV5-8
CDR3 DNA: TGTGCCAGCAGCTTCCGGGACAGGGGGACGGGGGAGCAGTTCTTC
CDR3 protein: CASSFRDRGTGEQFF

clone size: few
D gene: -
J gene: TRBJ1-1
V gene: TRBV6-1
CDR3 DNA: TGTGCCAGCAGTGCCAGGGGCACTGAAGCTTTCTTT
CDR3 protein: CASSARGTEAFF

clone size: -
D gene: -
J gene: TRBJ2-7
V gene: TRBV25-1
CDR3 DNA: TGTGCCAGCAGTGAATCGTTAGTGTCCTACGAGCAGTACTTC
CDR3 protein: CASSESLVSYEQYF

clone size: -
D gene: TRBD1
J gene: TRBJ2-6
V gene: TRBV27
CDR3 DNA: TGTGCCAGCAGTTACAGGGGCGGCGGGGCCAACGTCCTGACTTTC
CDR3 protein: CASSYRGGGANVLTF

clone size: few
D gene: -
J gene: TRBJ2-1
V gene: TRBV6-1
CDR3 DNA: TGTGCCAGCAGTGAAGGGCGGTACAATGAGCAGTTCTTC
CDR3 protein: CASSEGRYNEQFF

clone size: few
D gene: -
J gene: TRBJ2-7
V gene: TRBV6-5
CDR3 DNA: TGTGCCAGCAGTTTAGGCGGCGAGCAGTACTTC
CDR3 protein: CASSLGGEQYF

clone size: -
D gene: TRBD1
J gene: TRBJ2-3
V gene: TRBV11-3
CDR3 DNA: TGTGCCAGCAGCTTAGGGACAGGGGGAGATACGCAGTATTTT
CDR3 protein: CASSLGTGGDTQYF

clone size: -
D gene: -
J gene: TRBJ2-7
V gene: TRBV4-1
CDR3 DNA: TGCGCCAGCAGCCAAGATGCCGAGGGGAGGCGACAGTACTTC
CDR3 protein: CASSQDAEGRRQYF

clone size: -
D gene: TRBD2
J gene: TRBJ2-6
V gene: TRBV6-1
CDR3 DNA: TGTGCCAGCAGTGAAACACCCGGGGGGGCTGGGGCCAACGTCCTGACTTTC
CDR3 protein: CASSETPGGAGANVLTF

clone size: -
D gene: -
J gene: TRBJ1-5
V gene: TRBV19
CDR3 DNA: TGTGCCAGTAGGGGGCAGGGATTCCAGCCCCAGCATTTT
CDR3 protein: CASRGQGFQPQHF

clone size: -
D gene: -
J gene: TRBJ1-1
V gene: TRBV10-3
CDR3 DNA: TGTGCCATCAGTTCAGGCCCGGTCATTGAAGCTTTCTTT
CDR3 protein: CAISSGPVIEAFF

clone size: -
D gene: -
J gene: TRBJ1-2
V gene: TRBV9
CDR3 DNA: TGTGCCAGCAGCCTAATTACAGAGGGCGTAAGCTATGGCTACACCTTC
CDR3 protein: CASSLITEGVSYGYTF